This T cell receptor beta chain was recorded in a study of T cells in Graves' hyperthyroidism and ophthalmopathy. Study observations and caveats: In the blood, most expanded thyroid clonotypes above 0.001 appeared as well.

At least ten counts were recorded for this clonotype. What it binds is unknown. Based on clinical symptoms, serum thyroxine and TRAb, thyroid ultrasound and orbital computed tomography, diagnoses were reached. PBMCs were obtained from about 9.9 ml fresh peripheral blood. The V segment lost 3 bases and the J segment 10 bases; nucleotides outside the gene matches: 6. The CDR3 is 15 residues long. Per the germline V gene, CDR1 is MNHEY and CDR2 is SMNVEV (reference sequence). RNA transcripts were the template for amplifying TCR beta CDR3 regions. A set of HTBI primers served as the primers for a first-round RT-PCR of the TCR CDR3. Each CDR3 protein is one row after TCRdb ran MiXCR on the multiplex PCR reads. This sample carries nearly 600,000 distinct CDR3 sequences, approximately 13% of them seen once, and the ten largest clones take 5% to 7%.

The receptor comes from a woman in her 30s with Graves' hyperthyroidism that later progressed to Graves' ophthalmopathy. The specimen sequenced was blood. V and J are TRBV27 and TRBJ1-6, with 10 nucleotides matching TRBD1. The CDR3 is CASSFRQGARSPLHF. The DNA of the CDR3 is TGTGCCAGCAGTTTCCGACAGGGGGCGAGGTCACCCCTCCACTTT.